This TCR beta chain emerged from a study of OX40 agonist ivuxolimab in advanced cancers. Study background: Treatment received earlier with anti-PD-1, anti-PD-L1 or anti-CTLA-4 agents was allowed, and around 36% had some. Findings and limits, study-wide: Among T cells, CD8+ cells averaged more expanded clones than CD4+ cells. The work left the antigen specificity of expanded peripheral T cells undetermined.

Only in-frame clones appear in the TCRdb table, and some are missing; sequencing was by immunoSEQ multiplex PCR. In the table there are nearly 50,000 clones, 70% to 90% of which are singletons. On this clone itself: Its specificity is unknown.

V was pared by 3 bases and J by 0 bases, with 4 bases between. Germline-derived CDR1 and CDR2 are SQVTM and ANQGSEA. The CDR3 totals 12 residues. The input for sequencing was CD4+ or CD8+ T cells sorted from blood, taken in a trial of the OX40 agonist ivuxolimab. This clonotype originated in an adult with an advanced solid tumor such as melanoma, head and neck, liver or kidney cancer. The rearrangement uses TRBV29-1 and TRBJ2-3, with unresolved D. CDR3 residues: CSVERSTDTQYF. In DNA form, the CDR3 reads TGCAGCGTTGAGAGGAGCACAGATACGCAGTATTTT.